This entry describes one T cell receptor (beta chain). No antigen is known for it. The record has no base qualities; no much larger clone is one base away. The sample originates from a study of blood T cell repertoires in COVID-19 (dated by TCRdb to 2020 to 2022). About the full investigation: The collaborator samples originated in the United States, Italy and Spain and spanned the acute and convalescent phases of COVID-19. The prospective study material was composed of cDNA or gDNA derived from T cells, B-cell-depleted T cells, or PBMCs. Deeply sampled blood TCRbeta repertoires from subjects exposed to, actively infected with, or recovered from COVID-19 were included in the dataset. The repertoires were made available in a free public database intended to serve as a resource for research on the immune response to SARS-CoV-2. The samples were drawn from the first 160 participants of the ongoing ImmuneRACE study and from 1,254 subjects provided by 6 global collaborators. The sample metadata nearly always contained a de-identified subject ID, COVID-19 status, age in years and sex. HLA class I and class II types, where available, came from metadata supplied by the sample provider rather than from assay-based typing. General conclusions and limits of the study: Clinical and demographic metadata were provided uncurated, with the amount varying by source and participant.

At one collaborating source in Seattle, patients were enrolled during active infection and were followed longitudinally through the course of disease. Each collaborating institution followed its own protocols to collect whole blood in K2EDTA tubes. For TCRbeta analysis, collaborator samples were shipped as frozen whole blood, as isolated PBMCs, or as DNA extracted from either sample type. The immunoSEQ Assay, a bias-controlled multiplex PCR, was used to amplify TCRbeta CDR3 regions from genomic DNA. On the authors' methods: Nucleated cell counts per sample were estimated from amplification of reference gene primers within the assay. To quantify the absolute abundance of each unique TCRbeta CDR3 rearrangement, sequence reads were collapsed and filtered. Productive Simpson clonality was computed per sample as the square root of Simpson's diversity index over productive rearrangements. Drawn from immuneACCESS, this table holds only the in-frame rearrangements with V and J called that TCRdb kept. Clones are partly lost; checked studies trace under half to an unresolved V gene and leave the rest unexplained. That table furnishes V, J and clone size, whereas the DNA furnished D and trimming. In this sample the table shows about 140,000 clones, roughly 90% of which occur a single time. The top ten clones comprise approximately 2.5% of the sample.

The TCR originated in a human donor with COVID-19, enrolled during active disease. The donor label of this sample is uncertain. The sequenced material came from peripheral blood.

The CDR3 loop reads CASSPHQNTGELFF. The nucleotide sequence is given as TGTGCCAGTAGTCCACACCAGAACACCGGGGAGCTGTTTTTT. This chain joins TRBV19 to TRBJ2-2; the D gene cannot be resolved reliably. From its cysteine to its phenylalanine, the CDR3 spans 14 amino acids. Only CDR3 DNA remains: 42 bases, in frame from the first base. The germline V gene (reference sequence) sets CDR1 to LNHDA and CDR2 to SQIVND. Cut back by 5 bases and 1 base, the V and J ends lie 8 bases apart.